Detailed here is one T cell receptor (beta chain). The data stem from a study of blood T cell repertoires in COVID-19. Study-level background: Acute-phase and convalescent COVID-19 samples originated in the United States, Italy and Spain.

V lost 5 bases, J lost 2 bases, and 2 bases stayed unmatched. The germline V gene encodes CDR1 LNHDA and CDR2 SQIVND (reference sequence). The CDR3 has 13 amino acids. Here immunoSEQ multiplex PCR was the method, and the copy in TCRdb shows in-frame clones only, minus some. The repertoire holds about 220,000 clones, with roughly four fifths as singletons. Participant-given clinical history determined each cohort assignment. Cohort 3 donors were reported recovered after two negative PCRs, clearance, or symptom resolution. This sequence joins TRBV19 and TRBJ2-7, with TRBD1 matching over 8 bases. This TCR was recovered from a woman aged 55-70 years who had recovered from COVID-19. Sequencing was performed on PBMCs or T cells enriched from blood (not recorded which). The CDR3 sequence: CASSLDRAYEQYF. CDR3 DNA: TGTGCCAGTAGTCTGGACAGGGCCTACGAGCAGTACTTC. The variable domain in full, completed from reference TRBV19 and TRBJ2-7, reads DGGITQSPKYLFRKEGQNVTLSCEQNLNHDAMYWYRQDPGQGLRLIYYSQIVNDFQKGDIAEGYSVSREKKESFPLTVTSAQKNPTAFYLCASSLDRAYEQYFGPGTRLTVT.